This T cell receptor (beta chain) was found in a study of post-analysis software for immune sequencing data. Whole-study context: Patients had relapsing-remitting, secondary progressive or progressive-relapsing multiple sclerosis; some lacked subtype. Study results and limitations: By F measure, samples from a shared preparation batch strongly co-clustered. The five TRBV segments detected at higher frequency in patients than in controls included TRBV5-6, TRBV5-1 and TRBV20-1. Diversity measured as normalized Chao1 was significantly lower in multiple sclerosis patients than in controls.

cDNA libraries of TCR beta carried unique molecular identifiers. When about 0.85 to 11 million T cells were used, they gave some 540,000 cDNA molecules. In TCRdb, the PCR reads were re-called with MiXCR into one record per CDR3 protein. The profile shows around 500,000 distinct CDR3 sequences, under 40% of them singletons. V shed 7 bases and J shed 2 bases, with 5 bases lying between them. This CDR3 is 10 amino acids long. Germline CDR1 SQVTM, CDR2 ANQGSEA. A few counts support this clonotype. No antigen is known for it. This clonotype was obtained from a girl aged 2-17 years with multiple sclerosis. The chain couples TRBV29-1 to TRBJ1-1; no reliable D call. Sequenced input: blood. The chain's CDR3 is CSAANTEAFF. DNA of the CDR3: TGCAGCGCTGCTAACACTGAAGCTTTCTTT. Combining the CDR3 with reference TRBV29-1 and TRBJ1-1 gives the whole variable domain SAVISQKPSRDICQRGTSLTIQCQVDSQVTMMFWYRQQPGQSLTLIATANQGSEATYESGFVIDKFPISRPNLTFSTLTVSNMSPEDSSIYLCSAANTEAFFGQGTRLTVV.